This T cell receptor beta chain was sequenced in a study of identical twins. Study-level points and caveats: Insertions were reduced in abundant cord blood beta clonotypes but not in memory repertoires. For zero-insertion analyses, partial confounding could come from invariant MAIT and iNKT cells.

The donors were all healthy and Caucasian. Each cDNA held unique molecular identifiers, and template switching gave it a universal primer site. TCRdb used MiXCR to reprocess the 5' RACE reads, holding one entry per CDR3 protein. This table holds about 890,000 distinct CDR3 sequences, around an eighth found once. This clonotype was detected only a few times. Its target is not known. The same sample was also used in a study of yellow fever vaccine responses in identical twins.

Source material: PBMCs. This clonotype was sampled from a woman under 30 in good health.

The CDR3 DNA reads as TGTGCCAGCAGCGCCGGGACAGGGCGGGAGAGACCCCTCCACTTT. Translating it yields CASSAGTGRERPLHF. This chain joins TRBV6-1 and TRBJ1-6; 9 positions agree with TRBD1. The ends lost 6 bases at V and 12 bases at J; junction bases unmatched: 12. Per germline, CDR1 MNHNS and CDR2 SASEGT. The CDR3 loop spans 15 amino acids.